These T cell receptor beta chains were read from a single sample in a study of control samples from healthy donors and cancer patients. Clones were read by immunoSEQ multiplex PCR, and TCRdb kept only the in-frame ones, dropping some. The sample shows fewer than 200,000 clones, around 91% of them seen only once. Sequenced: blood. These receptors all stem from a woman in her forties or fifties in good health. CDR3s include the opening cysteine and the closing phenylalanine or tryptophan. Each record gives: CDR3 protein, CDR3 DNA, J gene, D gene, clone size, V gene. D genes are given only for firm matches. The size entry is marked missing in some rows and otherwise reads once, few, many or a size class.

cdr3_aa: CASSPQGIQETQYF; cdr3_nt: TGTGCCAGCAGTCCACAGGGGATCCAAGAGACCCAGTACTTC; j_call: TRBJ2-5; d_call: TRBD1; clone_size: -; v_call: TRBV6-2/TRBV6-3
cdr3_aa: CASSSNSIGNTIYF; cdr3_nt: TGTGCCAGTAGTTCGAACAGTATTGGAAACACCATATATTTT; j_call: TRBJ1-3; d_call: -; clone_size: -; v_call: TRBV19
cdr3_aa: CASSFGQGYYSGGRTYNEQFF; cdr3_nt: TGCGCCAGCAGCTTCGGACAGGGGTACTATTCAGGCGGGAGAACCTACAATGAGCAGTTCTTC; j_call: TRBJ2-1; d_call: TRBD1; clone_size: once; v_call: TRBV5-1
cdr3_aa: CASSYGRAGNSPLHF; cdr3_nt: TGTGCCAGCAGTTACGGAAGGGCGGGGAATTCACCCCTCCACTTT; j_call: TRBJ1-6; d_call: -; clone_size: -; v_call: TRBV6-5
cdr3_aa: CASSLSSANTGELFF; cdr3_nt: TGTGCCAGCAGCTTGAGTAGCGCGAACACCGGGGAGCTGTTTTTT; j_call: TRBJ2-2; d_call: -; clone_size: -; v_call: TRBV7-2
cdr3_aa: CAQDDRTYYGYTF; cdr3_nt: TGTGCCCAGGATGACAGGACTTACTATGGCTACACCTTC; j_call: TRBJ1-2; d_call: -; clone_size: -; v_call: TRBV30
cdr3_aa: CASSQVRGSGTEAFF; cdr3_nt: TGCGCCAGCAGCCAAGTACGCGGGTCGGGCACTGAAGCTTTCTTT; j_call: TRBJ1-1; d_call: -; clone_size: few; v_call: TRBV4-3
cdr3_aa: CASSADGHKSYNEQFF; cdr3_nt: TGTGCCAGCAGTGCCGACGGACATAAGTCCTACAATGAGCAGTTCTTC; j_call: TRBJ2-1; d_call: -; clone_size: -; v_call: TRBV6-1
cdr3_aa: CASSLGAGNTEAFF; cdr3_nt: TGCGCCAGCAGCTTGGGGGCGGGAAACACTGAAGCTTTCTTT; j_call: TRBJ1-1; d_call: -; clone_size: -; v_call: TRBV5-1
cdr3_aa: CASSSLEVDRSTDTQYF; cdr3_nt: TGTGCCAGCAGTTCCTTAGAAGTGGACAGAAGCACAGATACGCAGTATTTT; j_call: TRBJ2-3; d_call: -; clone_size: -; v_call: TRBV27
cdr3_aa: CASSARDRDTEAFF; cdr3_nt: TGTGCCAGCAGCGCCCGGGACAGGGACACTGAAGCTTTCTTT; j_call: TRBJ1-1; d_call: TRBD1; clone_size: many; v_call: TRBV9
cdr3_aa: CASSPPGRPNEKLFF; cdr3_nt: TGTGCCAGCTCACCACCCGGCAGACCGAATGAAAAACTGTTTTTT; j_call: TRBJ1-4; d_call: -; clone_size: once; v_call: TRBV18
cdr3_aa: CASSQEWRNTIYF; cdr3_nt: TGTGCCAGCAGCCAAGAATGGAGAAACACCATATATTTT; j_call: TRBJ1-3; d_call: -; clone_size: -; v_call: TRBV3-1/TRBV3-2
cdr3_aa: CASSLLGDTQYF; cdr3_nt: TGTGCCAGCAGCCTCCTAGGTGATACGCAGTATTTT; j_call: TRBJ2-3; d_call: -; clone_size: -; v_call: TRBV7-3
cdr3_aa: CASSGNRRAGNEQFF; cdr3_nt: TGTGCCAGCTCAGGAAACCGGAGGGCCGGGAATGAGCAGTTCTTC; j_call: TRBJ2-1; d_call: -; clone_size: -; v_call: TRBV18
cdr3_aa: CASSLVGQGAPGELFF; cdr3_nt: TGTGCCAGCAGCTTAGTGGGACAGGGGGCGCCCGGGGAGCTGTTTTTT; j_call: TRBJ2-2; d_call: TRBD1; clone_size: few; v_call: TRBV7-2